Below are 19 T cell receptor beta chains sequenced from a single sample in a study of vaccination and CD4 T cells after COVID-19. The Oncomine TCR Beta short-read assay was applied to DNA of cultured CD4+ T cells. TCRdb called the PCR reads again in MiXCR, with one record for every CDR3 protein. This sample has more than 9,000 distinct CDR3 sequences, with over 30% found just once. Sample treatment: roughly 11-day PBMC culture with coronavirus spike peptide pools or control peptides (ViraFEST assay). Their antigens are not known. Sequences were obtained from cultured CD4+ T cells from blood. The receptors originated from a human donor with COVID-19.

CDR3 nucleotide sequence: TGTGCCAGTAGTATAGACCAAATGACAGGGGGAGGCTATGGCTACACCTTC. It yields the protein CASSIDQMTGGGYGYTF. The chain recombines TRBV19 with TRBJ1-2; TRBD1 aligns across 9 bases. The CDR3 runs 17 residues. J was trimmed by 4 bases and V by 0 bases; bases with no gene match: 9. From germline, CDR1 is LNHDA and CDR2 SQIVND (reference sequence).

The V call is TRBV2, the J call TRBJ2-5; D ambiguous. V dropped 5 bases and J dropped 4 bases, with 11 bases sitting between them. The CDR3 consists of 13 residues. Germline lookup yields CDR1 SNHLY and CDR2 FYNNEI. The CDR3: CASSPWGRETQYF. Written as DNA, the CDR3 is TGTGCCAGCAGTCCATGGGGTAGAGAGACCCAGTACTTC.

This clonotype was detected a few times. This chain connects TRBV7-3 to TRBJ1-1; TRBD1 is a possible D gene (5 bases). This CDR3 region has 15 residues. Trimming took off 4 bases at V and 3 bases at J, with 15 bases between the two ends. Germline CDR1 and CDR2: SGHTA and FQGTGA. This chain's CDR3 is CASSWAGREDTEAFF. The DNA of the CDR3 is TGTGCCAGCAGCTGGGCTGGCAGGGAGGACACTGAAGCTTTCTTT. Full variable domain (missing parts from reference TRBV7-3 and TRBJ1-1): GAGVSQTPSNKVTEKGKYVELRCDPISGHTALYWYRQSLGQGPEFLIYFQGTGAADDSGLPNDRFFAVRPEGSVSTLKIQRTERGDSAVYLCASSWAGREDTEAFFGQGTRLTVV.

The chain uses TRBV6-2 or TRBV6-3 and TRBJ1-1, with TRBD1 matching over 9 bases. V dropped 7 bases and J dropped 4; count of bases not matched to a gene: 4. The CDR3 is made up of 13 amino acids. Germline V gene lookup returns CDR1 MNHEY and CDR2 SVGEGT. The CDR3 is CASNRGPGTEAFF. CDR3 bases: TGTGCCAGCAACAGGGGGCCAGGCACTGAAGCTTTCTTT.

This chain connects TRBV19 to TRBJ2-2, with D maybe TRBD1 (5 bases). The CDR3 has 15 residues. The ends were cut back, 6 bases at V and 4 bases at J, with 15 bases in the middle. The V gene's germline CDR1 is LNHDA and CDR2 SQIVND (reference sequence). CDR3 in DNA: TGTGCCAGTAGAGGGGCCAACATAGGCACCGGGGAGCTGTTTTTT. Translation gives CASRGANIGTGELFF.

V gene TRBV5-1 combines with J gene TRBJ1-1, with D possibly being TRBD1 (5 bases). The CDR3 contains 15 residues. With 1 base removed from V and 0 bases from J, the gap between germline ends came to 10 bases. The germline gives CDR1 SGHRS, CDR2 YFSETQ. CDR3 bases: TGCGCCAGCAGCTTGCAAGGGGTAGTGAACACTGAAGCTTTCTTT. Its protein product is CASSLQGVVNTEAFF.

This clonotype turned up a few times. The genes are TRBV20-1 and TRBJ2-3, with a weak D call TRBD2 (6 bases). Germline CDR1 and CDR2: DFQATT and SNEGSKA (reference sequence). Trimming took off 6 bases at V and 9 bases at J, with 22 bases between the two ends. The CDR3 is 14 amino acids. CDR3 residues: CSASRIQRASTQYF. The CDR3 DNA reads as TGCAGTGCCAGTCGAATCCAGCGGGCAAGCACGCAGTATTTT.

This clonotype showed up just a few times. The chain combines TRBV2 with TRBJ1-6, with 9 bases matching TRBD1. The germline gives CDR1 SNHLY, CDR2 FYNNEI. Trimming cost V 7 bases and J 6 bases; bases outside gene matches: 10. The CDR3 has 16 residues. CDR3 DNA sequence: TGTGCCAGCATCGTCGGACCGGGACAGGGTAATTCACCCCTCCACTTT. It translates to CASIVGPGQGNSPLHF.

This clonotype was recorded a few times. The genes are TRBV2 and TRBJ1-5; D not resolved. V lost 6 bases and J 2 bases, leaving 14 bases between the germline ends. Germline CDR1 and CDR2: SNHLY and FYNNEI. This CDR3 spans 15 amino acids. CDR3 in amino acids: CASRDDTVGNQPQHF. DNA for the CDR3: TGTGCCAGCAGAGACGACACGGTCGGCAATCAGCCCCAGCATTTT.

This clonotype came up a few times. The rearrangement joins TRBV19 to TRBJ1-2, with D uncertain. Germline CDR1 reads LNHDA; CDR2 reads SQIVND (reference sequence). This CDR3 region has 13 residues. V gave up 0 bases and J gave up 4 bases, with 6 bases separating them. CDR3 amino acids: CASSIDSPYGYTF. DNA of the CDR3: TGTGCCAGTAGTATAGACAGCCCCTATGGCTACACCTTC.

The chain couples TRBV12-3 or TRBV12-4 to TRBJ2-5; 8 nucleotides line up with TRBD2. V lost 1 base, J lost 4 bases, and 11 bases stayed unmatched. CDR3 length equals 17 residues. The CDR3 loop is CASSLGEREPARETQYF. As DNA, the CDR3 is TGTGCCAGCAGTTTAGGGGAGCGGGAGCCTGCTAGAGAGACCCAGTACTTC.

The CDR3 is CASSLVGQIGNEQFF. CDR3 nucleotides: TGTGCCAGCAGCTTGGTGGGCCAGATAGGCAATGAGCAGTTCTTC. The chain links TRBV5-6 to TRBJ2-1, with D unclear. The CDR3 runs 15 residues. Germline V gene data show CDR1 as SGHDT and CDR2 as YYEEEE. V lost 0 bases and J 6 bases, leaving 13 bases between the germline ends.

The sample holds a few counts of this clonotype. The CDR3 bases are TGTGCCAGCAGCACAACTAGGGTAGTCATCCATGGCTACACCTTC. Its translation: CASSTTRVVIHGYTF. V and J are TRBV7-9 and TRBJ1-2; D remains ambiguous. Germline CDR1 is SEHNR and CDR2 is FQNEAQ (reference sequence). The CDR3 consists of 15 residues. V lost 5 bases, J lost 6 bases, and 19 bases lay in between.

The chain carries TRBV30 and TRBJ2-2, with 16 positions matching TRBD2. Germline loops: CDR1 GTSNPN, CDR2 SVGIG (reference sequence). This CDR3 comprises 17 residues. Trimming removed 8 bases from V and 2 bases from J; junction bases left unmatched: 8. CDR3 nucleotide sequence: TGTGCCGGAAGGGGACTAGCGGGGGGGTTTAACACCGGGGAGCTGTTTTTT. It translates to CAGRGLAGGFNTGELFF.

This clonotype was observed a few times. CDR3 nucleotides: TGTGCCAGCAGTTACCAGGGAACTCAGCCCCAGCATTTT. Translation gives CASSYQGTQPQHF. This chain uses TRBV6-5 with TRBJ1-5, with D possibly matching TRBD1 (5 bases). This CDR3 region has 13 residues. Trimming took off 2 bases at V and 6 bases at J, with 8 bases between the two ends. Germline loops: CDR1 MNHEY, CDR2 SVGAGI.

The chain links TRBV12-3 or TRBV12-4 to TRBJ1-2, with 9 bases aligning to TRBD1. This CDR3 is 13 amino acids long. With V trimmed by 5 bases and J by 8 bases, 6 bases remained unmatched. CDR3 sequence (DNA): TGTGCCAGCAGTACCGGACAGGGGTCCGGCTACACCTTC. Protein sequence: CASSTGQGSGYTF.

The chain combines TRBV21-1 with TRBJ2-7. TRBV21-1 is shown as a pseudogene. The CDR3 length is 14 residues. The CDR3 DNA is TGTGCCAGCAGCAAACGGGTGATAACCTACGAGCAGTACTTC. This gives the protein CASSKRVITYEQYF.

The chain recombines TRBV7-4 with TRBJ2-4, with D possibly TRBD2 on 6 matching bases. The germline V and J ends were trimmed by 6 bases and 0 bases, with 15 bases remaining between them. CDR3 length equals 16 residues. Germline lookup yields CDR1 SGHVT and CDR2 SQSDAQ. CDR3 protein: CASRHPGDLAKNIQYF. The CDR3 DNA reads as TGTGCCAGCAGACACCCGGGGGATCTAGCCAAAAACATTCAGTACTTC. The variable domain in full, with the rest retrieved from reference TRBV7-4 and TRBJ2-4, is GAGVSQSPRYKVAKRGRDVALRCDSISGHVTLYWYRQTLGQGSEVLTYSQSDAQRDKSGRPSGRFSAERPERSVSTLKIQRTEQGDSAVYLCASRHPGDLAKNIQYFGAGTRLSVL.

This clonotype showed up just a few times. V is TRBV7-2 and J is TRBJ1-2; D gene uncertain. The CDR3 is 17 amino acids. V was shortened by 3 bases and J by 6 bases, with 23 bases between the two germline ends. Germline-derived CDR1 and CDR2 are SGHTA and FQGNSA. CDR3: CASSFQRRWGVGDGYTF. The CDR3 DNA reads TGTGCCAGCAGCTTTCAGCGAAGGTGGGGTGTCGGGGATGGCTACACCTTC.